These T cell receptor beta chains were read from a single sample in a study of blood T cell repertoires in COVID-19. Sequencing was performed with immunoSEQ multiplex PCR; in TCRdb, only in-frame clones are kept and a portion is missing. The repertoire holds fewer than 300,000 clones, with about 87% as singletons. The sequenced sample was peripheral blood. These receptors were collected from a woman aged 45-65 years with acute or convalescent COVID-19. Each CDR3 is given with its conserved first and last residue. Each record gives: CDR3 DNA, CDR3 protein, V gene, J gene, clone size, D gene. The D gene is left open where the match is weak. For some rows the clone size is stated as once, few or many, or as a class when expanded; others skip it.

DNA: TGCGCCAGCAGCTTGGGATTTGGAGGACAGCCCCAGCATTTT; CDR3: CASSLGFGGQPQHF; V: TRBV5-1; J: TRBJ1-5; size: -; D: -
DNA: TGTGCCAGCAGTGAAGCCGGACACGTCAACGAGCAGTACTTC; CDR3: CASSEAGHVNEQYF; V: TRBV2; J: TRBJ2-7; size: -; D: -
DNA: TGTGCCAGCGAACAGGGCTCTGGGGCCAACGTCCTGACTTTC; CDR3: CASEQGSGANVLTF; V: TRBV7-2; J: TRBJ2-6; size: -; D: -
DNA: TGCGCCAGCAGCCAAGAAGGGACAGGGGTTGACGAGCAGTACTTC; CDR3: CASSQEGTGVDEQYF; V: TRBV4-3; J: TRBJ2-7; size: -; D: TRBD1
DNA: TGTGCCAGCAGCTTATGGGAGGATGAAAAACTGTTTTTT; CDR3: CASSLWEDEKLFF; V: TRBV11-2; J: TRBJ1-4; size: -; D: -
DNA: TGCGCCAGCAGCGAAGGGACAGGGGCTGTCGGAAACACCATATATTTT; CDR3: CASSEGTGAVGNTIYF; V: TRBV4-1; J: TRBJ1-3; size: -; D: TRBD1
DNA: TGTGCCAGCAGCGCTCGACAGGGCGGGGACGAGCAGTACTTC; CDR3: CASSARQGGDEQYF; V: TRBV9; J: TRBJ2-7; size: -; D: -
DNA: TGTGCCACCAGCGACACAGGGGGCCCTCTAACAAACTATGGCTACACCTTC; CDR3: CATSDTGGPLTNYGYTF; V: TRBV24-1; J: TRBJ1-2; size: -; D: TRBD1
DNA: TGTGCCACCAGCACCCGGGACAGGGGCCATCAGCCCCAGCATTTT; CDR3: CATSTRDRGHQPQHF; V: TRBV15; J: TRBJ1-5; size: -; D: TRBD1
DNA: TGTGCCAGCAGTGACGGGGGACAGGGACGGACTGAAGCTTTCTTT; CDR3: CASSDGGQGRTEAFF; V: TRBV2; J: TRBJ1-1; size: -; D: TRBD1
DNA: TGTGCCAGCGCCGGACACGGACAGAGCACAGATACGCAGTATTTT; CDR3: CASAGHGQSTDTQYF; V: TRBV2; J: TRBJ2-3; size: -; D: -
DNA: TGTGCCAGTAGTATAGGCCCCCCGGGACAAGCAAGTAAACTGTTTTTT; CDR3: CASSIGPPGQASKLFF; V: TRBV19; J: TRBJ1-4; size: -; D: -
DNA: TGTGCCAGCAGTTTCGGACAGGGGAGGGAGACCCAGTACTTC; CDR3: CASSFGQGRETQYF; V: TRBV27; J: TRBJ2-5; size: -; D: TRBD1
DNA: TGTGCCAGCAGCTCAAGAAGGACTAACTCCTACAATGAGCAGTTCTTC; CDR3: CASSSRRTNSYNEQFF; V: TRBV7-8; J: TRBJ2-1; size: once; D: -
DNA: TGCGCCAGCAGCACCCCCTGGTCCACCTATGAAGCTTTCTTT; CDR3: CASSTPWSTYEAFF; V: TRBV4-1; J: TRBJ1-1; size: -; D: -
DNA: TGTGCCAGCAGTTTAGTAGCGGGAGGTGGCGGGGAGCTGTTTTTT; CDR3: CASSLVAGGGGELFF; V: TRBV27; J: TRBJ2-2; size: -; D: TRBD2
DNA: TGTGCCAGCAGCGGTACAGGGCTCTTCACAGATACGCAGTATTTT; CDR3: CASSGTGLFTDTQYF; V: TRBV9; J: TRBJ2-3; size: -; D: -
DNA: TGTGCCTGGATGAGCGGGAGGTGGGCAAGCTCCTACGAGCAGTACTTC; CDR3: CAWMSGRWASSYEQYF; V: TRBV30; J: TRBJ2-7; size: -; D: TRBD2
DNA: TGTGCCAGCAGTTCCAGGGGAGGGCTAGAGAAACTGTTTTTT; CDR3: CASSSRGGLEKLFF; V: TRBV11-2; J: TRBJ1-4; size: -; D: -
DNA: TGTGCCAGCAGTGGGGGCAGGGGGCGAAACCAGCCCCAGCATTTT; CDR3: CASSGGRGRNQPQHF; V: TRBV6-6; J: TRBJ1-5; size: -; D: TRBD1
DNA: TGTGCCAGCAGCGCTAGGTTGAACACTGAAGCTTTCTTT; CDR3: CASSARLNTEAFF; V: TRBV7-9; J: TRBJ1-1; size: -; D: -
DNA: TGTGCCAGCAGCTCCATCTCCTACAATGAGCAGTTCTTC; CDR3: CASSSISYNEQFF; V: TRBV7-2; J: TRBJ2-1; size: -; D: -
DNA: TGTGCCAGCTCACCACGCGTGGGGGCGGGAGGCAATCAGCCCCAGCATTTT; CDR3: CASSPRVGAGGNQPQHF; V: TRBV18; J: TRBJ1-5; size: -; D: -
DNA: TGCGCCAGCAGCTTGGGTTCCCTAGCGGGAGTCAATGAGCAGTTCTTC; CDR3: CASSLGSLAGVNEQFF; V: TRBV5-1; J: TRBJ2-1; size: -; D: TRBD2
DNA: TGTGCCAGCAGAAAAAGCAGGGGTCAGAGCGAGCAGTACTTC; CDR3: CASRKSRGQSEQYF; V: TRBV7-2; J: TRBJ2-7; size: -; D: -
DNA: TGTGCCTGGAGTGTGAGTGCAGGGGATGGCTACACCTTC; CDR3: CAWSVSAGDGYTF; V: TRBV30; J: TRBJ1-2; size: -; D: -
DNA: TGTGCCTGGAGTGGTCGGACAGGCTTGAGATTAGAGACCCAGTACTTC; CDR3: CAWSGRTGLRLETQYF; V: TRBV30; J: TRBJ2-5; size: few; D: TRBD1
DNA: TGTGCCAGCAGCTGGACTAGCGGGATGAATGAGCAGTTCTTC; CDR3: CASSWTSGMNEQFF; V: TRBV5-4; J: TRBJ2-1; size: -; D: TRBD2
DNA: TGTGCCAGCAGCTTCCGACAGGCAACTAATGAAAAACTGTTTTTT; CDR3: CASSFRQATNEKLFF; V: TRBV7-9; J: TRBJ1-4; size: -; D: -
DNA: TGCGCCAGCAGCTCCGAGGGACTAGCCTACTACAATGAGCAGTTCTTC; CDR3: CASSSEGLAYYNEQFF; V: TRBV5-1; J: TRBJ2-1; size: few; D: TRBD2
DNA: TGTGCCAGCAGACCCCGGGACAATCTCCTCGGTTCCGAGCAGTACTTC; CDR3: CASRPRDNLLGSEQYF; V: TRBV27; J: TRBJ2-7; size: -; D: -
DNA: TGTGCCAGCAGTTGGGACAGGGGGCCGGGGGAGCTGTTTTTT; CDR3: CASSWDRGPGELFF; V: TRBV11-2; J: TRBJ2-2; size: -; D: TRBD1
DNA: TGTGCCAGCATGACCCAGAGGGGACTAGTAGGCGAGCAGTACTTC; CDR3: CASMTQRGLVGEQYF; V: TRBV27; J: TRBJ2-7; size: -; D: TRBD2
DNA: TGTGCCACTGAGTCCCTTTCGAACACCGGGGAGCTGTTTTTT; CDR3: CATESLSNTGELFF; V: TRBV24-1; J: TRBJ2-2; size: -; D: -
DNA: TGTGCCAGCAGCGCTACGGGAGGGTACTCCTACAATGAGCAGTTCTTC; CDR3: CASSATGGYSYNEQFF; V: TRBV9; J: TRBJ2-1; size: -; D: TRBD2
DNA: TGTGCCAGCAGCCGACTCTTGGGACAGGGGGCCCAAGAGACCCAGTACTTC; CDR3: CASSRLLGQGAQETQYF; V: TRBV5-4; J: TRBJ2-5; size: -; D: TRBD1
DNA: TGTGCCAGCAGCTTGGCCGGCAGGGCGGACACTGAAGCTTTCTTT; CDR3: CASSLAGRADTEAFF; V: TRBV5-4; J: TRBJ1-1; size: -; D: -
DNA: TGCGCCAGCAGTGTGGGGACACCATCCTACAATGAGCAGTTCTTC; CDR3: CASSVGTPSYNEQFF; V: TRBV5-1; J: TRBJ2-1; size: -; D: -